Below, 10 T cell receptor beta chains from the same sample are listed, as sequenced in a study of T cell changes during pregnancy in multiple sclerosis. TCRdb's table, derived via immunoSEQ multiplex PCR, lists solely in-frame clones and lacks some. The sample holds about 42,000 clones, around 90% seen once. This specimen consisted of CD4+ T cells from peripheral blood mononuclear cells, obtained after pregnancy. These receptors all stem from a female donor with multiple sclerosis, enrolled in a pregnancy study.

This chain joins TRBV15 and TRBJ1-2; 8 nucleotides agree with TRBD1. This CDR3 spans 15 amino acids. Germline CDR1 LNHNV, CDR2 YYDKDF (reference sequence). J lost 5 bases, V lost 0 bases, and 5 bases had no gene match. The CDR3 loop reads CATSRETGVEYGYTF. The CDR3 nucleotides are TGTGCCACCAGCAGAGAGACAGGGGTTGAGTATGGCTACACCTTC.

Only a few counts were recorded for this clone. This sequence joins TRBV5-1 and TRBJ2-2; D may be TRBD1 (5 bases). The CDR3 consists of 14 residues. Trimming pared 2 bases from V and 2 bases from J, leaving 7 bases between. CDR1 and CDR2 from the germline V gene are SGHRS and YFSETQ. For the CDR3, the DNA is TGCGCCAGCAGCTTCGACAGAAACACCGGGGAGCTGTTTTTT. It codes for CASSFDRNTGELFF. The variable domain in full, with the rest retrieved from reference TRBV5-1 and TRBJ2-2, is KAGVTQTPRYLIKTRGQQVTLSCSPISGHRSVSWYQQTPGQGLQFLFEYFSETQRNKGNFPGRFSGRQFSNSRSEMNVSTLELGDSALYLCASSFDRNTGELFFGEGSRLTVL.

J is TRBJ1-3 and V is TRBV29-1, with D maybe TRBD1 (5 bases). V lost 7 bases, J lost 0 bases, and 16 bases lay in between. Germline assignment: CDR1 SQVTM and CDR2 ANQGSEA. CDR3 length equals 15 residues. The CDR3 sequence is CSAGEGPPSGNTIYF. DNA for the CDR3: TGCAGCGCTGGGGAGGGACCCCCCTCTGGAAACACCATATATTTT.

The chain is built from TRBV9 and TRBJ2-3; TRBD2 agrees at 11 bases. CDR3 length: 18 amino acids. CDR1 and CDR2 from the germline V gene are SGDLS and YYNGEE. The trim removed 5 bases at V and 5 bases at J, leaving 16 bases unmatched. CDR3 DNA: TGTGCCAGCAGTCTTTCTCCGGGACTAGCGGCCGAGGGAGATACGCAGTATTTT. Protein: CASSLSPGLAAEGDTQYF.

CDR3 in amino acids: CASSLPTGGSYNEQFF. The CDR3 coding sequence is TGCGCCAGCAGCCTGCCAACAGGGGGCAGCTACAATGAGCAGTTCTTC. The chain is built from TRBV5-1 and TRBJ2-1, with 9 positions matching TRBD1. The CDR3 has 16 amino acids. Trimming at V came to 4 bases and at J to 3 bases, leaving 8 bases not matched to a gene. CDR1 is SGHRS and CDR2 is YFSETQ in the germline V gene.

The chain is built from TRBV28 and TRBJ2-3; maybe TRBD2 (8 bases). V was cut by 1 base and J by 5 bases, with 19 bases left in between. This CDR3 is 17 amino acids long. Germline CDR1 and CDR2: MDHEN and SYDVKM. CDR3 amino acids: CASSLFGGAGGIDTQYF. The CDR3 DNA is TGTGCCAGCAGTTTATTCGGGGGGGCAGGGGGAATAGATACGCAGTATTTT.

The chain is built from TRBV5-1 and TRBJ1-2; a weak D match, TRBD1 (6 bases). CDR3 length equals 16 residues. V was trimmed by 4 bases and J by 4 bases, leaving 20 bases between them. CDR1 and CDR2 (germline): SGHRS, YFSETQ. The CDR3 reads CASSRDTDRIGYGYTF. The CDR3 DNA follows: TGCGCCAGCAGCCGCGACACCGACAGGATTGGCTATGGCTACACCTTC. The full variable domain, in which reference TRBV5-1 and TRBJ1-2 provide the parts outside the CDR3, is KAGVTQTPRYLIKTRGQQVTLSCSPISGHRSVSWYQQTPGQGLQFLFEYFSETQRNKGNFPGRFSGRQFSNSRSEMNVSTLELGDSALYLCASSRDTDRIGYGYTFGSGTRLTVV.

The CDR3 reads CASSSRGGVYNEQFF. In DNA form, the CDR3 reads TGTGCCAGCAGCTCACGAGGGGGCGTTTACAATGAGCAGTTCTTC. The chain joins TRBV7-2 to TRBJ2-1; 7 bases match TRBD1. After removal of 4 bases from V and 4 bases from J, the junction contained 7 bases not matched to a gene. Germline loops: CDR1 SGHTA, CDR2 FQGNSA. The CDR3 is made up of 15 amino acids. The variable domain in full, with the rest retrieved from reference TRBV7-2 and TRBJ2-1, is GAGVSQSPSNKVTEKGKDVELRCDPISGHTALYWYRQSLGQGLEFLIYFQGNSAPDKSGLPSDRFSAERTGGSVSTLTIQRTQQEDSAVYLCASSSRGGVYNEQFFGPGTRLTVL.

The V and J genes are TRBV2 and TRBJ2-2; 12 nucleotides line up with TRBD2. Germline CDR1 SNHLY, CDR2 FYNNEI. V shed 7 bases and J 2 bases; nucleotides not matched to a gene: 2. The CDR3 runs to 15 residues. CDR3 sequence reads: CASKLAGGNTGELFF. The CDR3 DNA reads TGTGCCAGCAAACTAGCGGGGGGTAACACCGGGGAGCTGTTTTTT.

This clone showed up just a few times. The chain links TRBV7-9 to TRBJ2-7, with 9 bases that match TRBD1. Trimming took 4 bases from V and 2 from J; bases not matched to a gene: 3. The germline V gene has CDR1 SEHNR and CDR2 FQNEAQ (reference sequence). This CDR3 has 14 residues. The CDR3 bases are TGTGCCAGCAGCTGGACAGGGGACACCTACGAGCAGTACTTC. Amino acid sequence: CASSWTGDTYEQYF.